This T cell receptor beta chain stems from a study of Tregs in tolerant kidney transplant recipients. Only in-frame clones appear in the TCRdb table, and some are missing; sequencing was by immunoSEQ multiplex PCR. This table has some 90,000 clones, around nine tenths appearing once. Losses at the gene ends were 5 bases for V and 8 bases for J; bases not matched to a gene: 8. Germline V gene sequence: CDR1 SGHTA, CDR2 FQGNSA. The CDR3 runs to 13 residues. Points from the study as a whole: Expanding Tregs on activated donor B cells appeared to best identify donor-specific TCRbeta clones.

Worth noting for this clone: Its antigen is still unknown.

The chain employs TRBV7-2 and TRBJ1-1, with TRBD1 identical over 7 bases. The TCR comes from a human donor in good health. The sample comprised CD8+ T cells from blood. The CDR3 spells CASSGGRGPEAFF. The CDR3 region has the DNA TGTGCCAGCAGCGGAGGTAGGGGGCCCGAAGCTTTCTTT.